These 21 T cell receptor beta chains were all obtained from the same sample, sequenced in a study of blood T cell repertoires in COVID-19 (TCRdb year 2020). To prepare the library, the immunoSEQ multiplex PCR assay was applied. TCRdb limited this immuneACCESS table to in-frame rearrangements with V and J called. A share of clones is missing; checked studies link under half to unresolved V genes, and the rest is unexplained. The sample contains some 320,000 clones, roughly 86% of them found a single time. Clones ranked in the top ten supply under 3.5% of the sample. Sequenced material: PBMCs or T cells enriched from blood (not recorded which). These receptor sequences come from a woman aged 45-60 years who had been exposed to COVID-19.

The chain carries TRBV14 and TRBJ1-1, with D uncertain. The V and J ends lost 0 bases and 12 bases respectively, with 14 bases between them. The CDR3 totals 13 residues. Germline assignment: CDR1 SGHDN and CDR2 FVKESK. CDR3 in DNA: TGTGCCAGCAGCCAAGATTTGGGAGGGCGGTCTTTCTTT. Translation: CASSQDLGGRSFF.

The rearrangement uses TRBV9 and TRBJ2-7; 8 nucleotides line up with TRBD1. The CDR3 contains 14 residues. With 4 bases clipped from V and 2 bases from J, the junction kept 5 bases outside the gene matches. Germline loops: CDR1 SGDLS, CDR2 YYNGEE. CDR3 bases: TGTGCCAGCAGCCTAGGGACAGGTCCCTACGAGCAGTACTTC. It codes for CASSLGTGPYEQYF. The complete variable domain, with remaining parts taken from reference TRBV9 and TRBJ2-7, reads DSGVTQTPKHLITATGQRVTLRCSPRSGDLSVYWYQQSLDQGLQFLIQYYNGEERAKGNILERFSAQQFPDLHSELNLSSLELGDSALYFCASSLGTGPYEQYFGPGTRLTVT.

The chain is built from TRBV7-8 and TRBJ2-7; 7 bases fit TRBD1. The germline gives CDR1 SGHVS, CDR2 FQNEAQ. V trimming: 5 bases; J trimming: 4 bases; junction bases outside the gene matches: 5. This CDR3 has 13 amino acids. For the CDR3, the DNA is TGTGCCAGCAGCCGACAGGGCCTTTACGAGCAGTACTTC. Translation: CASSRQGLYEQYF.

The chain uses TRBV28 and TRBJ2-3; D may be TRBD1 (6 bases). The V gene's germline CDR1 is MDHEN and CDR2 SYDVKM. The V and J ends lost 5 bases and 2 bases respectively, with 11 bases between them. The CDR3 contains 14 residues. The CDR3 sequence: CASSPWTDTDTQYF. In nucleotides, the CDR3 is TGTGCCAGCAGTCCGTGGACAGACACAGATACGCAGTATTTT.

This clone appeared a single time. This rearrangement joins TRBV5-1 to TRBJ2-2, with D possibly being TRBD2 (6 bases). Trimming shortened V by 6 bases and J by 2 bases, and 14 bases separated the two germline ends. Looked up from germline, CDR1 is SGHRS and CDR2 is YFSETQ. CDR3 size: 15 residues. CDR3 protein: CASNDGGLNTGELFF. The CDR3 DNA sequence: TGCGCCAGCAATGACGGAGGGCTCAACACCGGGGAGCTGTTTTTT.

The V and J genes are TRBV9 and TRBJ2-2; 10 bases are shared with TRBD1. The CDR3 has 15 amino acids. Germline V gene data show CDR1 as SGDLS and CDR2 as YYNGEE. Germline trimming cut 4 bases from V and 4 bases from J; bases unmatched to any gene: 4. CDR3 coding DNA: TGTGCCAGCAGCATCGGGACAGGGGTCACCGGGGAGCTGTTTTTT. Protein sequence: CASSIGTGVTGELFF.

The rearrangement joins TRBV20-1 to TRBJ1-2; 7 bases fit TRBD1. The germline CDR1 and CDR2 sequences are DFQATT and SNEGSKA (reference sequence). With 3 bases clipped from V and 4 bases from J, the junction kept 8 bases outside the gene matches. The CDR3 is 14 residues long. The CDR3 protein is CSASAGGKGYGYTF. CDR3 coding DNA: TGCAGTGCTAGTGCAGGGGGAAAGGGCTATGGCTACACCTTC.

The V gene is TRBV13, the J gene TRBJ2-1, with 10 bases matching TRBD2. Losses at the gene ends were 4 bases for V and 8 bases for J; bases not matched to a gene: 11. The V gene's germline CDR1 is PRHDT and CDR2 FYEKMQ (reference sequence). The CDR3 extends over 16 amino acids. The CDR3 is CASSSKNLAGVDEQFF. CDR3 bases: TGTGCCAGCAGCTCAAAAAATCTAGCGGGGGTTGATGAGCAGTTCTTC.

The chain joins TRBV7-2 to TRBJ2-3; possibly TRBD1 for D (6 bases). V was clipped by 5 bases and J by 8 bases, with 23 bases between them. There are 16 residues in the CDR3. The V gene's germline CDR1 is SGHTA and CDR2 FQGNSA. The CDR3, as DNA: TGTGCCAGCAGCCCTCGTTTGACAGGCGGGTCCGGTACGCAGTATTTT. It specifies CASSPRLTGGSGTQYF.

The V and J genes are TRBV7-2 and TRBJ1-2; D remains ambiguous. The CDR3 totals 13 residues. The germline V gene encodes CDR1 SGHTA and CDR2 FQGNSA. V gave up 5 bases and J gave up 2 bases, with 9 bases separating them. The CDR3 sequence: CASSPLGNYGYTF. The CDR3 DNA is TGTGCCAGCAGCCCGCTAGGCAACTATGGCTACACCTTC.

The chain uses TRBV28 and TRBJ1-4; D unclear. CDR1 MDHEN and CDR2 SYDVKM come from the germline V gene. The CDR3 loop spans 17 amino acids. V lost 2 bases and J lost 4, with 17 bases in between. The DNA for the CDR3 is TGTGCCAGCAGTTTACGGGAAACAGCGGGGAATAATGAAAAACTGTTTTTT. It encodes CASSLRETAGNNEKLFF.

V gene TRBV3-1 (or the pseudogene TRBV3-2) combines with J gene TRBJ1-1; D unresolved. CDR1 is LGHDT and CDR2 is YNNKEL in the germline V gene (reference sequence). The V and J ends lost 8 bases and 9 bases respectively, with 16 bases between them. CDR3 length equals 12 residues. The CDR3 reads CASEAEGPKAFF. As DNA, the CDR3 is TGTGCCAGCGAAGCGGAGGGCCCAAAAGCTTTCTTT.

The CDR3 sequence: CASSQVGGHEQYF. In DNA form, the CDR3 reads TGTGCCAGCAGCCAAGTAGGAGGCCACGAGCAGTACTTC. This chain connects TRBV3-1 (or the pseudogene TRBV3-2) to TRBJ2-7, with a weak D call TRBD2 (5 bases). This CDR3 comprises 13 residues. CDR1 and CDR2 from the germline V gene are LGHDT and YNNKEL (reference sequence). V lost 1 base, J lost 5 bases, and 9 bases lay in between.

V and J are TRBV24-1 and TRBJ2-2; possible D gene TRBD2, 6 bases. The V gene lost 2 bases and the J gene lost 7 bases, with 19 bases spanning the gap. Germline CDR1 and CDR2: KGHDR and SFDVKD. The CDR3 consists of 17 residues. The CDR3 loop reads CATSDSYRDGGNGELFF. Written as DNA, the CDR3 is TGTGCCACCAGTGATTCGTATAGGGACGGGGGTAACGGGGAGCTGTTTTTT.

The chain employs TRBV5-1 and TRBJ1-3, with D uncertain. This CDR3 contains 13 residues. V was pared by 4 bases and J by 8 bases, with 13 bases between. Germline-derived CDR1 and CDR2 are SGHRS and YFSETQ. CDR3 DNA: TGCGCCAGCAGCCCTCGGGAGGGAGACACCATATATTTT. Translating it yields CASSPREGDTIYF.

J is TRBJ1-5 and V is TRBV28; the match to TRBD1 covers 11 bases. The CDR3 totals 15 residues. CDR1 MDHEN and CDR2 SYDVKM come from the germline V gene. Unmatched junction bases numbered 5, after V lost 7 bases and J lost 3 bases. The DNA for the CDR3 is TGTGCCAGCACCCGGACAGGGGGCGTCAATCAGCCCCAGCATTTT. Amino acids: CASTRTGGVNQPQHF.

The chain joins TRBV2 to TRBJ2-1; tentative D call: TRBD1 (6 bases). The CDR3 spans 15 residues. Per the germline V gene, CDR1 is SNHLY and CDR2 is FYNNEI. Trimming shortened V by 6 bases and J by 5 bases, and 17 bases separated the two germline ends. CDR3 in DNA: TGTGCCAGCAGACAAACCTCGGACAGTGACAATGAGCAGTTCTTC. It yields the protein CASRQTSDSDNEQFF.

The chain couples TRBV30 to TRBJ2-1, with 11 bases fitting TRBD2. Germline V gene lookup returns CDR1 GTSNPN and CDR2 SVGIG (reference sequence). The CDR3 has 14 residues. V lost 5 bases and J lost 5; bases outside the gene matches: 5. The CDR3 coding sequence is TGTGCCTGGGATAGCGGGGGGGCCGACAATGAGCAGTTCTTC. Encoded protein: CAWDSGGADNEQFF. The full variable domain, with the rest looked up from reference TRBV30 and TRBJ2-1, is SQTIHQWPATLVQPVGSPLSLECTVEGTSNPNLYWYRQAAGRGLQLLFYSVGIGQISSEVPQNLSASRPQDRQFILSSKKLLLSDSGFYLCAWDSGGADNEQFFGPGTRLTVL.

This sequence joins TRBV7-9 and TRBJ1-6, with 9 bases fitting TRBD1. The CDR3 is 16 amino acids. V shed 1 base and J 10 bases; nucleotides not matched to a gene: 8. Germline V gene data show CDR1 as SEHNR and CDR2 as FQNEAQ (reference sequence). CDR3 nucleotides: TGTGCCAGCAGCTTAGGAGAGGGACAGGGAGGCTCACCCCTCCACTTT. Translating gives CASSLGEGQGGSPLHF.

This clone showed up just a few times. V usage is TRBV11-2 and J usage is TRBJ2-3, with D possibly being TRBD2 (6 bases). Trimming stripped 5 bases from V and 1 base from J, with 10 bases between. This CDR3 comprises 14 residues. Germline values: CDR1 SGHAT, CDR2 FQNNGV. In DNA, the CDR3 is TGTGCCAGCAGCACGAGGGAGGGCACAGATACGCAGTATTTT. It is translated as CASSTREGTDTQYF.

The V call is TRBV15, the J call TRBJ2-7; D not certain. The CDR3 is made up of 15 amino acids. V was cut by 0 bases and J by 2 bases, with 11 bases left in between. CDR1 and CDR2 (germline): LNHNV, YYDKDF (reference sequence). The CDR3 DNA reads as TGTGCCACCAGCAGAGATCTAGTTAGCACCTACGAGCAGTACTTC. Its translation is CATSRDLVSTYEQYF. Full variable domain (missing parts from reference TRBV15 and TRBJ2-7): DAMVIQNPRYQVTQFGKPVTLSCSQTLNHNVMYWYQQKSSQAPKLLFHYYDKDFNNEADTPDNFQSRRPNTSFCFLDIRSPGLGDTAMYLCATSRDLVSTYEQYFGPGTRLTVT.